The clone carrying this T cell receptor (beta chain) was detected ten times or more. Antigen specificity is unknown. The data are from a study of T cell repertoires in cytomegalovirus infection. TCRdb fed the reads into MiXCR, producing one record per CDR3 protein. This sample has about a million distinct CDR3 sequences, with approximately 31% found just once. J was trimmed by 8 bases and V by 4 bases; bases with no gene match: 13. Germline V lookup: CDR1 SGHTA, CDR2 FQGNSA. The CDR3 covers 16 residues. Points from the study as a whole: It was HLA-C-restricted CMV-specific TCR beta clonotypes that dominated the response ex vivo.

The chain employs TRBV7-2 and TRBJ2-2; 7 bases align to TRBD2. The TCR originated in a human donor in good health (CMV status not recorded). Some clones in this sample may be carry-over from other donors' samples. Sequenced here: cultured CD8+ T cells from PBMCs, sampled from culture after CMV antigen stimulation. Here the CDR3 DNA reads TGTGCCAGCAGCTCCCCGGGGGAGGGTGGTAAGGGGGAGCTGTTTTTT. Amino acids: CASSSPGEGGKGELFF.